This TCR beta chain was identified in a study of CD8 T cells in ankylosing spondylitis. Study results and limitations: What seemed typical of ankylosing spondylitis blood was a TCR beta motif built from under 10 highly homologous variants.

TCRdb itself ran the 5' RACE reads through MiXCR, one entry per CDR3 protein. The data show roughly 470,000 distinct CDR3 sequences, about 24% seen once. CDR3 size: 13 residues. Germline V gene data show CDR1 as SGHTA and CDR2 as FQGNSA. V lost 5 bases, J lost 2 bases, and 9 bases lay in between. This clonotype was detected many times. Its antigen is unknown. The sequenced sample consisted of blood, either unsorted or a sorted T cell fraction (not recorded which). The chain combines TRBV7-2 with TRBJ1-2; D uncertain. The TCR comes from a male donor with ankylosing spondylitis. This chain's CDR3 is CASSPSENYGYTF. The CDR3 nucleotides are TGTGCCAGCAGCCCGAGTGAGAACTATGGCTACACCTTC. Combining the CDR3 with reference TRBV7-2 and TRBJ1-2 gives the whole variable domain GAGVSQSPSNKVTEKGKDVELRCDPISGHTALYWYRQSLGQGLEFLIYFQGNSAPDKSGLPSDRFSAERTGGSVSTLTIQRTQQEDSAVYLCASSPSENYGYTFGSGTRLTVV.